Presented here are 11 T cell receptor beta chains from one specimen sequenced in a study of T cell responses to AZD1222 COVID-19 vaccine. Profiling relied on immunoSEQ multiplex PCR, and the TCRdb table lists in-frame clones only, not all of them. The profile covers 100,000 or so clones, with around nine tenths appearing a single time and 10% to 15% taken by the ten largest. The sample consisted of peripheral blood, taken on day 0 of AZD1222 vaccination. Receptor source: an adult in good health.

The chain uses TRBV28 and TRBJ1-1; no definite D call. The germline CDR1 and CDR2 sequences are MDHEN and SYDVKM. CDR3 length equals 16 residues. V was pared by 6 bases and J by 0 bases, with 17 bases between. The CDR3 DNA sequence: TGTGCCAGCAGCCTTACGGGAAACCCGGTGAACACTGAAGCTTTCTTT. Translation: CASSLTGNPVNTEAFF.

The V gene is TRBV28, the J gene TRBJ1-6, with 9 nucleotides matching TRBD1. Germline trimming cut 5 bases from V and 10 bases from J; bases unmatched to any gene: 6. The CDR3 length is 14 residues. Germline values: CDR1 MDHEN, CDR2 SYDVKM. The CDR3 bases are TGTGCCAGCAGTCCGGGACAGGGATGGTCACCCCTCCACTTT. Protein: CASSPGQGWSPLHF. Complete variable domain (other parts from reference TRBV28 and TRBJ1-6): DVKVTQSSRYLVKRTGEKVFLECVQDMDHENMFWYRQDPGLGLRLIYFSYDVKMKEKGDIPEGYSVSREKKERFSLILESASTNQTSMYLCASSPGQGWSPLHFGNGTRLTVT.

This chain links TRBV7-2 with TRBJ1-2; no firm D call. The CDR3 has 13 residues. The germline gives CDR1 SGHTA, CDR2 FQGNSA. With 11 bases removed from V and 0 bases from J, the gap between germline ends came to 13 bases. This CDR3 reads CAGSRPPNYGYTF. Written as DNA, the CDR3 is TGTGCCGGTAGTCGTCCTCCTAACTATGGCTACACCTTC.

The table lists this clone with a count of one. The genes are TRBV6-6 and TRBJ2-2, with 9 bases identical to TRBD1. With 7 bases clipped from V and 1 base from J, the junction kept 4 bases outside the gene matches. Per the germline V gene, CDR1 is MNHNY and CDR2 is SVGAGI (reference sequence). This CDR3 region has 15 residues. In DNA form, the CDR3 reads TGTGCCAGCACAGCGACAGGGGGGAACACCGGGGAGCTGTTTTTT. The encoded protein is CASTATGGNTGELFF.

CDR3 protein: CAISEVGTEAFF. CDR3 DNA sequence: TGTGCCATCAGTGAGGTGGGCACTGAAGCTTTCTTT. This chain joins TRBV10-3 and TRBJ1-1; D is ambiguous. V was pared by 2 bases and J by 4 bases, with 5 bases between. Germline values: CDR1 ENHRY, CDR2 SYGVKD. CDR3 length: 12 residues.

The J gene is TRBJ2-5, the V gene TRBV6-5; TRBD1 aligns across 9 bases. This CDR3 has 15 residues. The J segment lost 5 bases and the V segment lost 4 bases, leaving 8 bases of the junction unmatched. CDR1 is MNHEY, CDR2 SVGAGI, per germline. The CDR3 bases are TGTGCCAGCAGTTCTCTCGGGACAGGGCTTGAGACCCAGTACTTC. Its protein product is CASSSLGTGLETQYF.

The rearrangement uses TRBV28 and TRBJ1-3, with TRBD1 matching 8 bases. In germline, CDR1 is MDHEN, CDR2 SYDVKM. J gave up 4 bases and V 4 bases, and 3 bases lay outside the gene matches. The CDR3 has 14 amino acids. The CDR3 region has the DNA TGTGCCAGCAGTTCGACAGGGGAAGGAAACACCATATATTTT. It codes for CASSSTGEGNTIYF.

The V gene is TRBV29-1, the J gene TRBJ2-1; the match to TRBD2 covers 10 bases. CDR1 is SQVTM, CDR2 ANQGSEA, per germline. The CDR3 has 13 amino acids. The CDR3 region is CRNPGLAINEQFF. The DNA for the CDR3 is TGCAGGAACCCGGGACTAGCGATCAATGAGCAGTTCTTC.

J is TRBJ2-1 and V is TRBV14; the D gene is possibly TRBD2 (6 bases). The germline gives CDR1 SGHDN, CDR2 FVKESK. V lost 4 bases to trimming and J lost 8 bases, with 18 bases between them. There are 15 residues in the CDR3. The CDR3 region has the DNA TGTGCCAGCAGCCTTACTCCCACGGGGGTCTATGAGCAGTTCTTC. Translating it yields CASSLTPTGVYEQFF. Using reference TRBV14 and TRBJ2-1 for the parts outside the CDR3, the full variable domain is EAGVTQFPSHSVIEKGQTVTLRCDPISGHDNLYWYRRVMGKEIKFLLHFVKESKQDESGMPNNRFLAERTGGTYSTLKVQPAELEDSGVYFCASSLTPTGVYEQFFGPGTRLTVL.

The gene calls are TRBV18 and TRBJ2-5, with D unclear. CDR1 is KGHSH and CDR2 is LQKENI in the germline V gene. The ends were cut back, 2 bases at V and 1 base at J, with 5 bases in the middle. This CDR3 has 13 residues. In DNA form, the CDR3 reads TGTGCCAGCTCACCAGCGTTCCAAGAGACCCAGTACTTC. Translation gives CASSPAFQETQYF.

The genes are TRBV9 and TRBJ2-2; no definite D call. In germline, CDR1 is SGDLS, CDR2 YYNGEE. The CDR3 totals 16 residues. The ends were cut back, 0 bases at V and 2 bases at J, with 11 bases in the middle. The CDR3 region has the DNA TGTGCCAGCAGCGTAGTCTCGGGCCTCAACACCGGGGAGCTGTTTTTT. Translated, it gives CASSVVSGLNTGELFF.